This T cell receptor (beta chain) was found in a study of T cells in Graves' hyperthyroidism and ophthalmopathy. Study conclusions and caveats: The model foresaw ophthalmopathy a median roughly 6.5 months prior to onset.

Germline V gene lookup returns CDR1 LGHDT and CDR2 YNNKEL (reference sequence). V lost 5 bases to trimming and J lost 5 bases, with 7 bases between them. The CDR3 length is 11 residues. This clonotype was seen ten or more times. Its antigen is unidentified. Researchers amplified the TCR beta CDR3 regions from RNA transcripts. A set of HTBI primers served as the primers for a first-round RT-PCR of the TCR CDR3. TCRdb analysed the multiplex PCR reads with MiXCR anew, one entry per CDR3 protein. The table lists 93,000 or so distinct CDR3 sequences, approximately 50% of them singletons. Hyperthyroidism patients were newly diagnosed, had disease duration under 2 months, and were aged 18 to 65 years.

The receptor comes from a man aged 35 to 55 with Graves' hyperthyroidism. V and J are TRBV3-1 and TRBJ2-7; no clear D. The specimen sequenced was blood. CDR3: CASSFLHEQYF. The CDR3 nucleotides read TGTGCCAGCAGCTTTCTCCACGAGCAGTACTTC.